A selection of T cell receptor beta chains follows, all from one sample in a study of cytomegalovirus exposure and HLA in healthy donors. Only in-frame clones appear in the TCRdb table, and some are missing; sequencing was by immunoSEQ multiplex PCR. The profile shows nearly 300,000 clones, approximately 90% of them singletons. Sequences were obtained from PBMCs. The receptors derive from a man aged 40-55 years in good health and CMV-seropositive. Each CDR3 is given with its conserved first and last residue. D genes are given only for firm matches. The size entry is marked missing in some rows and otherwise reads once, few, many or a size class.

d_gene,v_gene,abundance,j_gene,CDR3nt,CDR3aa
TRBD2,TRBV5-1,NA,TRBJ2-2,TGCGCCAGCAGCTTATTAGCGGGAGGGAACACCGGGGAGCTGTTTTTT,CASSLLAGGNTGELFF
NA,TRBV28,NA,TRBJ1-2,TGTGCCAGCAGTTGGGGGGGAAGGGGGTCTAACTATGGCTACACCTTC,CASSWGGRGSNYGYTF
TRBD1,TRBV6-5,once,TRBJ2-7,TGTGCCAGCAGCCGCGGACAGGGGGTAGGCGAGCAGTACTTC,CASSRGQGVGEQYF
TRBD1,TRBV13,NA,TRBJ2-7,TGTGCCAGCAGCCCAGGGACAGCCTACGAGCAGTACTTC,CASSPGTAYEQYF
NA,TRBV25-1,NA,TRBJ2-1,TGTGCCAGCACAGGGGCCCCCCCTCCACCCAATGAGCAGTTCTTC,CASTGAPPPPNEQFF
TRBD1,TRBV2,NA,TRBJ1-1,TGTGCCAGCGGGACAGGGGGCAGGGGGACTGAAGCTTTCTTT,CASGTGGRGTEAFF
TRBD1,TRBV19,NA,TRBJ2-1,TGTGCCAGTAGTATATTCCAGGGGGCGGACAATGAGCAGTTCTTC,CASSIFQGADNEQFF
NA,TRBV4-3,NA,TRBJ1-1,TGCGCCAGCAGCCAAGATAGAATCGGACAGCGGTCTGAAGCTTTCTTT,CASSQDRIGQRSEAFF
NA,TRBV19,NA,TRBJ1-3,TGTGCCAGTATTGATCGGAGGGGAGCTGGAAACACCATATATTTT,CASIDRRGAGNTIYF
TRBD2,TRBV28,NA,TRBJ2-7,TGTGCCAGCAGTTCAGCGGCTAGCGGGAGGGTTAGGATCCCCTACGAGCAGTACTTC,CASSSAASGRVRIPYEQYF
TRBD2,TRBV28,NA,TRBJ2-7,TGTGCCAGCAGACGAGGCACTAGCGGGATTTCCTACGAGCAGTACTTC,CASRRGTSGISYEQYF